This TCR beta chain comes out of a study of T-cell reconstitution after alpha-beta-depleted transplantation in children. Germline V gives CDR1 DFQATT, CDR2 SNEGSKA (reference sequence). There are 15 residues in the CDR3. V was clipped by 7 bases and J by 2 bases, with 18 bases between them. Unique molecular identifiers were incorporated when the TCRbeta library was constructed. TCRdb passed the PCR reads through MiXCR, listing each CDR3 protein once. This table has around 200,000 distinct CDR3 sequences, around 10% appearing once. The chain links TRBV20-1 to TRBJ2-1, with D perhaps matching TRBD2 (7 bases). The source was PBMCs from the stem cell graft donor, collected from the stem cell graft. This clonotype originated in a human donor who donated a stem cell graft to a child with acute lymphoblastic leukemia. The CDR3 nucleotides read TGCAGTGTTAGGCAGTGGGGGGGCGCCTACAATGAGCAGTTCTTC. This sequence encodes CSVRQWGGAYNEQFF.